This T cell receptor (beta chain) was found in a study of T cell responses to AZD1222 COVID-19 vaccine. The wider study: Second doses were pooled across both intervals (about 4 or about 12 weeks).

The study, taken as a whole, reports: Spike was spanned by vaccine-associated CD4 TCRs, which were dominant at 160-218 and 743-854. Within unmutated variant regions lay the reported targets of nearly half of spike-specific TCRs.

The protocol was immunoSEQ multiplex PCR, while the TCRdb copy is restricted to in-frame clones and leaves out a portion. The sample shows 150,000 to 200,000 clones, around 93% of them seen only once. For this clone: The antigen is undetermined.

V shed 3 bases and J 1 base; nucleotides not matched to a gene: 6. CDR1 and CDR2 from the germline V gene are LGHNA and YSLEER. The CDR3 consists of 18 residues. The specimen comprised peripheral blood, sampled on day 0 of AZD1222 vaccination. The sequence derives from an adult in good health. The J gene is TRBJ2-1, the V gene TRBV4-3; 13 nucleotides agree with TRBD2. The CDR3 sequence is CASSHLGLAGVSYNEQFF. The DNA of the CDR3 is TGCGCCAGCAGCCACCTCGGACTAGCGGGAGTTTCCTACAATGAGCAGTTCTTC.